This entry describes one T cell receptor beta chain. Its antigen is unidentified. The assay was immunoSEQ multiplex PCR, and TCRdb's table has in-frame clones only and misses some. Of 92,000 or so clones detected, around 94% appear once; the ten largest clones hold roughly 4.7%. Unstimulated Tregs (CD4+CD25+CD127-) and CD4+CD25- non-Tregs were sorted from PBMCs. Germline V gene data show CDR1 as SEHNR and CDR2 as FQNEAQ (reference sequence). The CDR3 loop spans 15 amino acids. Trimming at V came to 4 bases and at J to 5 bases, leaving 7 bases not matched to a gene. The data were taken from a study of Tregs in tolerant kidney transplant recipients. Whole-study results and caveats: This study did not directly address biological reproducibility. Findings come from small patient numbers and require larger validation.

The origin of this receptor is a human donor in good health. The chain couples TRBV7-9 to TRBJ1-2, with 10 bases fitting TRBD1. The source material was CD8+ T cells from blood. The CDR3: CASSSSGTGVYGYTF. The CDR3 DNA follows: TGTGCCAGCAGCTCCTCCGGGACAGGGGTTTATGGCTACACCTTC.